What follows are 21 T cell receptor beta chains derived from one specimen sequenced in a study of cytomegalovirus exposure and HLA in healthy donors. The study ran its PCR with 60 Vbeta and 13 Jbeta primers. Generated by immunoSEQ multiplex PCR, the TCRdb table keeps only in-frame clones and is missing some. The repertoire holds 140,000 or so clones, with over 65% as singletons. Material for sequencing was PBMCs. The receptor source for this set is a female donor in good health and CMV-seronegative.

CDR3 bases: TGTGCCAGCAGCTTGGGGACTAAATCCTCCTACGAGCAGTACTTC. Its protein product is CASSLGTKSSYEQYF. This rearrangement joins TRBV7-2 to TRBJ2-7; 7 bases map to TRBD2. The CDR3 covers 15 residues. CDR1 is SGHTA and CDR2 is FQGNSA in the germline V gene. Trimming removed 3 bases from V and 0 bases from J; junction bases left unmatched: 5.

The gene calls are TRBV6-5 and TRBJ1-5; D is unclear. V lost 5 bases and J lost 1, with 12 bases in between. The CDR3 contains 15 residues. Germline lookup yields CDR1 MNHEY and CDR2 SVGAGI. CDR3 in amino acids: CASSTRHGSNQPQHF. CDR3 in DNA: TGTGCCAGCAGTACCCGTCACGGGAGCAATCAGCCCCAGCATTTT.

This rearrangement joins TRBV5-4 to TRBJ2-2; 7 bases agree with TRBD1. V lost 0 bases to trimming and J lost 6 bases; unmatched junction nucleotides: 5. The germline gives CDR1 SGHNT, CDR2 YYREEE (reference sequence). The CDR3 is made up of 15 amino acids. The CDR3 protein is CASSLERQGPGELFF. The CDR3 coding sequence is TGTGCCAGCAGCTTGGAGCGACAGGGTCCCGGGGAGCTGTTTTTT. The variable domain in full, completed from reference TRBV5-4 and TRBJ2-2, reads ETGVTQSPTHLIKTRGQQVTLRCSSQSGHNTVSWYQQALGQGPQFIFQYYREEENGRGNFPPRFSGLQFPNYSSELNVNALELDDSALYLCASSLERQGPGELFFGEGSRLTVL.

This chain uses TRBV2 with TRBJ2-5, with 12 bases identical to TRBD2. CDR1 is SNHLY and CDR2 is FYNNEI in the germline V gene. CDR3 length: 15 amino acids. V lost 6 bases, J lost 0 bases, and 2 bases stayed unmatched. The CDR3 DNA reads TGTGCCAGCAGCGGGACTAGCGGGTACCAAGAGACCCAGTACTTC. Translated, it gives CASSGTSGYQETQYF.

This chain links TRBV9 with TRBJ2-1; 12 bases align to TRBD2. V trimming: 3 bases; J trimming: 0 bases; junction bases outside the gene matches: 13. CDR1 and CDR2 (germline): SGDLS, YYNGEE. There are 20 residues in the CDR3. CDR3 DNA: TGTGCCAGCAGCGATGCTAGCGGGGGGGTTGTAATGAGCTCCTACAATGAGCAGTTCTTC. Encoded protein: CASSDASGGVVMSSYNEQFF. The full variable domain, with the rest looked up from reference TRBV9 and TRBJ2-1, is DSGVTQTPKHLITATGQRVTLRCSPRSGDLSVYWYQQSLDQGLQFLIQYYNGEERAKGNILERFSAQQFPDLHSELNLSSLELGDSALYFCASSDASGGVVMSSYNEQFFGPGTRLTVL.

Worth noting for this clone: Mismatch with germline at one junction end may stem from a read error. The chain couples TRBV7-7 to TRBJ2-2; D may be TRBD2 (5 bases). Germline-derived CDR1 and CDR2 are SSHAT and FNYEAQ (reference sequence). The CDR3 is 17 residues long. CDR3 region: CASSLRTAGPNTGELFF. The CDR3 region has the DNA TGTGCTAGCAGCTTGAGGACGGCGGGCCCGAACACCGGGGAGCTGTTTTTT.

The chain employs TRBV6-1 and TRBJ2-1; 7 nucleotides line up with TRBD2. From germline, CDR1 is MNHNS and CDR2 SASEGT. The CDR3 extends over 14 amino acids. With 7 bases clipped from V and 7 bases from J, the junction kept 10 bases outside the gene matches. This CDR3 is CASTGEGMANEQFF. In DNA, the CDR3 is TGTGCCAGCACCGGGGAGGGTATGGCGAATGAGCAGTTCTTC.

This chain joins TRBV13 and TRBJ2-7; D possibly corresponds to TRBD1 (6 bases). V was clipped by 5 bases and J by 3 bases, with 20 bases between them. There are 16 residues in the CDR3. Germline V gene sequence: CDR1 PRHDT, CDR2 FYEKMQ (reference sequence). The CDR3 sequence: CASSNYRDTSHYEQYF. In DNA form, the CDR3 reads TGTGCCAGCAGCAACTACCGGGACACATCACACTACGAGCAGTACTTC.

The chain employs TRBV20-1 and TRBJ2-3; D is unclear. This CDR3 is built from 11 residues. The V and J ends lost 3 bases and 5 bases respectively, with 6 bases between them. Looked up from germline, CDR1 is DFQATT and CDR2 is SNEGSKA (reference sequence). CDR3 region: CSASNRDTQYF. The CDR3 bases are TGCAGTGCTAGTAATCGAGATACGCAGTATTTT.

A word on this clone: Other nucleotide sequences from this sample produce the same CDR3. The chain recombines TRBV5-4 with TRBJ1-5; TRBD1 agrees at 9 bases. The CDR3 runs 16 residues. V shed 3 bases and J 2 bases; nucleotides not matched to a gene: 6. Germline CDR1 is SGHNT and CDR2 is YYREEE (reference sequence). The CDR3 loop reads CASSSQTGGGNQPQHF. DNA for the CDR3: TGTGCCAGCAGCTCGCAGACAGGGGGGGGCAATCAGCCCCAGCATTTT.

The chain couples TRBV5-1 to TRBJ2-7, with 8 bases matching TRBD1. CDR1 SGHRS and CDR2 YFSETQ come from the germline V gene. After removal of 2 bases from V and 0 bases from J, the junction contained 7 bases not matched to a gene. This CDR3 region has 16 residues. The CDR3 DNA follows: TGCGCCAGCAGCTTATCACGGGACAGGAGCTCCTACGAGCAGTACTTC. This gives the protein CASSLSRDRSSYEQYF.

V is TRBV11-2 and J is TRBJ2-3; D gene unclear. This CDR3 contains 15 residues. With 1 base removed from V and 1 base from J, the gap between germline ends came to 9 bases. Germline V gene data show CDR1 as SGHAT and CDR2 as FQNNGV. CDR3 loop: CASSLVPSGTDTQYF. As DNA, the CDR3 is TGTGCCAGCAGCTTAGTACCCTCGGGCACAGATACGCAGTATTTT.

The chain is built from TRBV5-1 and TRBJ2-2, with D perhaps matching TRBD2 (7 bases). The V gene's germline CDR1 is SGHRS and CDR2 YFSETQ. V was shortened by 5 bases and J by 3 bases, with 17 bases between the two germline ends. This CDR3 spans 16 amino acids. The CDR3 DNA follows: TGCGCCAGCAGGATTGTAGGGGGGGCACACACCGGGGAGCTGTTTTTT. It yields the protein CASRIVGGAHTGELFF.

The chain combines TRBV11-2 with TRBJ2-7; D call uncertain. CDR3 length: 11 residues. Between the trimmed V and J ends, which lost 3 bases and 4 bases, there was a span of 4 bases. Germline V lookup: CDR1 SGHAT, CDR2 FQNNGV. The chain's CDR3 is CASSLQYEQYF. CDR3 bases: TGTGCCAGCAGCTTGCAGTACGAGCAGTACTTC.

The rearrangement joins TRBV5-1 to TRBJ2-7, with D perhaps matching TRBD1 (6 bases). The germline V gene has CDR1 SGHRS and CDR2 YFSETQ. The ends were cut back, 4 bases at V and 2 bases at J, with 16 bases in the middle. The CDR3 contains 15 residues. CDR3 amino acids: CASSTGQTLTYEQYF. CDR3 sequence (DNA): TGCGCCAGCAGCACGGGACAAACTCTAACCTACGAGCAGTACTTC.

The rearrangement links TRBV28 to TRBJ2-5; 7 bases map to TRBD2. The J segment lost 3 bases and the V segment lost 1 base, leaving 14 bases of the junction unmatched. This CDR3 has 18 residues. Per germline, CDR1 MDHEN and CDR2 SYDVKM. The DNA of the CDR3 is TGTGCCAGCAGTTTATTCCGACTAGCCGGGGCGGAAAAAGAGACCCAGTACTTC. Its protein product is CASSLFRLAGAEKETQYF.

Worth noting for this clone: The sample holds other DNA sequences that translate to the same CDR3. The CDR3 reads CASSVAANTGELFF. DNA for the CDR3: TGTGCCAGCAGCGTAGCCGCGAACACCGGGGAGCTGTTTTTT. V gene TRBV9 combines with J gene TRBJ2-2; D is undetermined. This CDR3 has 14 amino acids. Germline V gene sequence: CDR1 SGDLS, CDR2 YYNGEE. V was cut by 0 bases and J by 0 bases, with 3 bases left in between.

This clone was counted once. V is TRBV10-3 and J is TRBJ2-2; 8 bases agree with TRBD1. Trimming removed 1 base from V and 1 base from J; junction bases left unmatched: 2. Germline lookup yields CDR1 ENHRY and CDR2 SYGVKD. This CDR3 is built from 16 residues. The CDR3 coding sequence is TGTGCCATCAGTGAGTTAGACAGGGGGAACACCGGGGAGCTGTTTTTT. Translating gives CAISELDRGNTGELFF.

This chain joins TRBV28 and TRBJ1-2; TRBD1 matches 9 bases. The J segment lost 4 bases and the V segment lost 1 base, leaving 1 base of the junction unmatched. CDR3 length: 14 amino acids. Per the germline V gene, CDR1 is MDHEN and CDR2 is SYDVKM. The CDR3 DNA reads TGTGCCAGCAGTTTATACAGGGGGCTCTATGGCTACACCTTC. This sequence encodes CASSLYRGLYGYTF.

This clone has a handful of counts. This chain connects TRBV2 to TRBJ1-2, with D tentatively TRBD1 (5 bases). The V end lost 2 bases, the J end lost 4 bases, and 14 bases lay between the germline ends. The CDR3 is 15 residues long. Germline V gives CDR1 SNHLY, CDR2 FYNNEI. CDR3 DNA sequence: TGTGCCAGCAGTGAACCCTCTAGGGGTCCCTATGGCTACACCTTC. Protein: CASSEPSRGPYGYTF.

The J gene is TRBJ1-1, the V gene TRBV9; possibly TRBD1 for D (5 bases). The V end lost 4 bases, the J end lost 4 bases, and 17 bases lay between the germline ends. The germline V gene has CDR1 SGDLS and CDR2 YYNGEE. The CDR3 loop spans 15 amino acids. The CDR3 protein is CASSFDGGYGTEAFF. The CDR3 DNA is TGTGCCAGCAGCTTCGATGGGGGGTATGGCACTGAAGCTTTCTTT.